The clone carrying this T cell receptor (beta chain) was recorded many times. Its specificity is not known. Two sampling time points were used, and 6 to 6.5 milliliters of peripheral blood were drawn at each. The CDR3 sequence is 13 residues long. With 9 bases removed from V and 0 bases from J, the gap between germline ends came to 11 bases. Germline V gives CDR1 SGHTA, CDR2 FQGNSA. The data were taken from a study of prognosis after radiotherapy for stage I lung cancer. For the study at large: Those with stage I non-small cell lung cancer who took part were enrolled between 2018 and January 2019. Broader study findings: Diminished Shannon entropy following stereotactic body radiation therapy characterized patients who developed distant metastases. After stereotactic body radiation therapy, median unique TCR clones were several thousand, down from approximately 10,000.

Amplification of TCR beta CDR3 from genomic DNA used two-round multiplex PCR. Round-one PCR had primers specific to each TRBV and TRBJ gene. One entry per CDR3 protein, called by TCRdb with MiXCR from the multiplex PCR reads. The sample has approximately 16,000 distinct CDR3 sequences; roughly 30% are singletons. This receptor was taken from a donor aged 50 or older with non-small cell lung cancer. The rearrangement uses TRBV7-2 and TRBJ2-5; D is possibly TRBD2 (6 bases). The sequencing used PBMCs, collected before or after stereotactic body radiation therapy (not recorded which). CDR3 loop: CASKTRNQETQYF. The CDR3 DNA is TGTGCCAGTAAGACTAGAAACCAAGAGACCCAGTACTTC.